This TCR beta chain came from a study of blood T cells in healthy people across ages. In the study overall: Capture by template switching was about one barcoded beta molecule per two T cells.

Healthy Caucasian individuals from Russia aged about 6 to 90 served as donors. V lost 8 bases to trimming and J lost 1 base, with 8 bases between them. The CDR3 extends over 13 amino acids. CDR1 SNHLY and CDR2 FYNNEI come from the germline V gene. Primed by a sample-barcoded 5' primer and a J-beta primer mix, a second PCR proceeded for 7 to 11 cycles. TCRdb analysed the 5' RACE reads with MiXCR anew, one entry per CDR3 protein. The repertoire holds roughly 1 million distinct CDR3 sequences, with under 30% as singletons. In addition, the sample was reused for a study of T cells of mothers and their children.

Sequenced: blood. V usage is TRBV2 and J usage is TRBJ2-2; no firm D call. The receptor's source is a girl aged 2 to 10 in good health. In DNA, the CDR3 is TGTGCCAGCGCTGGAGAGAACACCGGGGAGCTGTTTTTT. Encoded protein: CASAGENTGELFF.